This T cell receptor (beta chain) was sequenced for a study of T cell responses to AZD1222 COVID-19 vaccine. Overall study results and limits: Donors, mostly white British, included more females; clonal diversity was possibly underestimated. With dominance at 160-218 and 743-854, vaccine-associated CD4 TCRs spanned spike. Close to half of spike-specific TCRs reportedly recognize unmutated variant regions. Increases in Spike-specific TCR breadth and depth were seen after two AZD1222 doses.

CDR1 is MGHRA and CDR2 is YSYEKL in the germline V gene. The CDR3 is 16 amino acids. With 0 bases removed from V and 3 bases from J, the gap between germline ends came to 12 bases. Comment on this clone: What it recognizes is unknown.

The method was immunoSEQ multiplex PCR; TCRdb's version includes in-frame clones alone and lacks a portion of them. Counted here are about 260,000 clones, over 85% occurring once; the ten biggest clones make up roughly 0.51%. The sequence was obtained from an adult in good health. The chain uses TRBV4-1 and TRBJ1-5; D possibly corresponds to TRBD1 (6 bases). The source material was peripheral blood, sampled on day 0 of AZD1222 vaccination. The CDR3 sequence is CASSQEGTGYNQPQHF. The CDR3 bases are TGCGCCAGCAGCCAAGAAGGTACAGGGTACAATCAGCCCCAGCATTTT.